The rows below give T cell receptor beta chains drawn from one sample of a study of blood T cell repertoires in COVID-19. Produced via immunoSEQ multiplex PCR; TCRdb's table is partial and in-frame only. The sample holds 140,000 or so clones, around four fifths seen once. The sequencing sample was made of peripheral blood. The receptors stem from a woman over 75 with acute or convalescent COVID-19. Both conserved end residues are part of each CDR3. D genes are given only for firm matches. Where a row states a size, it is once, few, many or the class of an expanded clone; other rows omit it.

D gene	clone size	V gene	J gene	CDR3 protein	CDR3 DNA
TRBD2	.	TRBV11-2	TRBJ2-5	CASSLVGTSTETQYF	TGTGCCAGCAGCTTAGTGGGGACTAGCACAGAGACCCAGTACTTC
TRBD2	.	TRBV14	TRBJ2-7	CASSRAGLIVYEQYF	TGTGCCAGCAGTAGGGCGGGACTAATTGTCTACGAGCAGTACTTC
TRBD1	.	TRBV19	TRBJ1-5	CASSTRQGAIIQPQHF	TGTGCCAGTAGTACCCGACAGGGGGCAATAATACAGCCCCAGCATTTT
TRBD1	.	TRBV6-2/TRBV6-3	TRBJ2-5	CASSDAGTGRETQYF	TGTGCCAGCAGTGACGCCGGGACAGGGAGAGAGACCCAGTACTTC
.	.	TRBV2	TRBJ1-5	CASRRDDQPQHF	TGTGCCAGCAGGAGGGATGATCAGCCCCAGCATTTT
.	.	TRBV9	TRBJ1-6	CASSVSGFPRALHF	TGTGCCAGCAGCGTATCGGGGTTCCCCCGGGCCCTCCACTTT
TRBD1	.	TRBV2	TRBJ1-3	CASRRDRENTIYF	TGTGCCAGCAGGAGGGACAGGGAAAACACCATATATTTT
.	.	TRBV28	TRBJ1-5	CATQGDQPQHF	TGTGCCACGCAGGGTGACCAGCCCCAGCATTTT
.	.	TRBV7-2	TRBJ1-2	CASSLAQGNYGYTF	TGTGCCAGCAGCTTAGCGCAGGGTAACTATGGCTACACCTTC
TRBD2	.	TRBV28	TRBJ2-1	CASSPITGGWNEQFF	TGTGCCAGCAGTCCTATTACGGGGGGATGGAATGAGCAGTTCTTC
TRBD2	once	TRBV5-1	TRBJ2-7	CASRRGTSGSRQKSEQYF	TGCGCCAGCAGAAGGGGGACTAGCGGGAGCCGCCAGAAGTCCGAGCAGTACTTC
.	.	TRBV21-1	TRBJ1-5	CASSKVGWQGNQPQHF	TGTGCCAGCAGCAAAGTAGGATGGCAGGGAAACCAGCCCCAGCATTTT
.	.	TRBV9	TRBJ2-1	CASSVATARGRVNEQFF	TGTGCCAGCAGCGTAGCTACGGCCAGGGGACGGGTCAATGAGCAGTTCTTC
TRBD1	.	TRBV11-3	TRBJ1-6	CASSRTGGDSPLHF	TGTGCCAGCAGTCGGACAGGGGGCGATTCACCCCTCCACTTT
TRBD1	once	TRBV5-1	TRBJ1-2	CASSLGGQGGYGYTF	TGCGCCAGCAGCTTGGGTGGACAGGGTGGTTATGGCTACACCTTC
.	.	TRBV6-1	TRBJ2-7	CASSEVTGQYF	TGTGCCAGCAGTGAAGTCACAGGGCAGTACTTC
TRBD1	.	TRBV2	TRBJ1-4	CASRRQGLNEKLFF	TGTGCCAGCAGGCGACAGGGGCTTAATGAAAAACTGTTTTTT
TRBD2	few	TRBV7-2	TRBJ2-5	CASSPKPRERGRRWYF	TGTGCCAGCAGTCCCAAACCGCGGGAGCGGGGGCGTCGTTGGTACTTC
.	.	TRBV28	TRBJ2-7	CASSSGETWHSYEQYF	TGTGCCAGCAGTTCGGGAGAGACCTGGCACTCCTACGAGCAGTACTTC
.	.	TRBV5-1	TRBJ1-2	CASSSREKGYTF	TGCGCCAGCAGCTCCAGGGAAAAGGGCTACACCTTC
TRBD2	.	TRBV18	TRBJ2-1	CASSPQGTNNEQFF	TGTGCCAGCTCACCACAGGGGACTAACAATGAGCAGTTCTTC
TRBD2	.	TRBV11-1	TRBJ2-7	CASSHHVGGGTYEQYF	TGTGCCAGCAGCCATCACGTCGGGGGAGGGACCTACGAGCAGTACTTC
.	.	TRBV18	TRBJ1-3	CASSPSRPGRGGNTIYF	TGTGCCAGCTCACCGTCACGACCGGGTAGAGGTGGAAACACCATATATTTT
.	few	TRBV9	TRBJ1-3	CASSVASTLLWDTIYF	TGTGCCAGCAGCGTAGCTAGCACACTACTCTGGGACACCATATATTTT
.	.	TRBV6-1	TRBJ1-3	CASSERGLTVGNTIYF	TGTGCCAGCAGTGAAAGGGGCTTAACCGTGGGAAACACCATATATTTT
TRBD2	.	TRBV7-2	TRBJ2-1	CASSWSSGIYNEQFF	TGTGCCAGCAGTTGGTCTAGCGGTATTTACAATGAGCAGTTCTTC
.	.	TRBV5-4	TRBJ1-4	CASRPGTGSGNEKLFF	TGTGCCAGCAGACCCGGTACCGGGTCCGGGAATGAAAAACTGTTTTTT
TRBD2	.	TRBV11-2	TRBJ2-2	CASSPSGANTGELFF	TGTGCCAGCAGCCCTAGCGGGGCAAACACCGGGGAGCTGTTTTTT
.	.	TRBV6-5	TRBJ2-2	CASRVQGNTGELFF	TGTGCCAGCAGAGTACAGGGGAACACCGGGGAGCTGTTTTTT
.	.	TRBV6-6	TRBJ2-1	CASKNGGPSNEQFF	TGTGCCAGCAAGAACGGGGGGCCAAGCAATGAGCAGTTCTTC
.	once	TRBV14	TRBJ2-1	CASSPRTVNEQFF	TGTGCCAGCAGCCCCCGGACAGTCAATGAGCAGTTCTTC
.	.	TRBV7-8	TRBJ2-2	CASHGTRGFGELFF	TGTGCCAGCCACGGGACAAGGGGCTTCGGGGAGCTGTTTTTT
TRBD1	.	TRBV27	TRBJ1-1	CASRIRQGRGEAFF	TGTGCCAGCAGAATCAGACAGGGGAGAGGGGAAGCTTTCTTT
TRBD1	few	TRBV7-3	TRBJ1-2	CASSLSGQGYGYTF	TGTGCCAGCAGCTTATCCGGACAGGGCTATGGCTACACCTTC
TRBD2	.	TRBV7-9	TRBJ2-3	CASSSDFLNAGVNPDTQYF	TGTGCCAGCAGCTCCGACTTCTTGAACGCGGGAGTTAACCCAGATACGCAGTATTTT
TRBD1	many	TRBV18	TRBJ2-1	CASSLRDRGNNEQFF	TGTGCCAGCTCCCTCCGAGACAGGGGTAACAATGAGCAGTTCTTC
.	few	TRBV18	TRBJ1-5	CASSPGLYSNQPQHF	TGTGCCAGCTCACCGGGACTTTATAGCAATCAGCCCCAGCATTTT
TRBD1	.	TRBV3-1/TRBV3-2	TRBJ2-7	CASSQVWTGGSYEQYF	TGTGCCAGCAGCCAAGTCTGGACAGGGGGATCCTACGAGCAGTACTTC
TRBD1	.	TRBV5-1	TRBJ2-1	CASSSDRVSYNEQFF	TGCGCCAGCAGCTCGGACAGGGTATCCTACAATGAGCAGTTCTTC
.	.	TRBV11-2	TRBJ2-7	CASSLGGSLGEQYF	TGTGCCAGCAGCTTAGGGGGCAGTCTTGGAGAGCAGTACTTC
TRBD1	.	TRBV28	TRBJ1-2	CASKFPGQGIGYTF	TGTGCCAGCAAATTCCCGGGACAGGGTATCGGCTACACCTTC
TRBD1	.	TRBV19	TRBJ1-2	CASSTTAGTDVPFGYTF	TGTGCCAGTAGTACAACCGCCGGGACAGATGTTCCCTTTGGCTACACCTTC
.	once	TRBV28	TRBJ2-1	CASTTSPRGPYNEQFF	TGTGCCAGCACCACCAGTCCTAGGGGCCCCTACAATGAGCAGTTCTTC
TRBD2	.	TRBV5-4	TRBJ2-1	CASSLAFKGGGNEQFF	TGTGCCAGCAGCTTGGCCTTTAAGGGCGGGGGCAATGAGCAGTTCTTC
TRBD2	.	TRBV5-6	TRBJ2-1	CASSLTGGQEFF	TGTGCCAGCAGCTTAACGGGAGGGCAGGAGTTCTTC
.	.	TRBV5-1	TRBJ1-4	CASSSGTGNEKLFF	TGCGCCAGCAGCTCCGGGACTGGTAATGAAAAACTGTTTTTT
.	.	TRBV28	TRBJ2-7	CASSPTGTPTFYEQYF	TGTGCCAGCAGCCCAACTGGGACACCAACCTTTTACGAGCAGTACTTC
.	.	TRBV29-1	TRBJ1-1	CSSCQGLGTEAFF	TGCAGCTCATGTCAGGGGCTGGGGACTGAAGCTTTCTTT
TRBD2	.	TRBV10-1	TRBJ2-1	CASSEFSEAGEYNEQFF	TGCGCCAGCAGTGAGTTTTCGGAAGCGGGAGAGTACAATGAGCAGTTCTTC
TRBD2	.	TRBV4-2	TRBJ2-1	CASSQELPAGGQNEQFF	TGTGCCAGCAGCCAAGAGCTCCCAGCGGGAGGTCAGAATGAGCAGTTCTTC